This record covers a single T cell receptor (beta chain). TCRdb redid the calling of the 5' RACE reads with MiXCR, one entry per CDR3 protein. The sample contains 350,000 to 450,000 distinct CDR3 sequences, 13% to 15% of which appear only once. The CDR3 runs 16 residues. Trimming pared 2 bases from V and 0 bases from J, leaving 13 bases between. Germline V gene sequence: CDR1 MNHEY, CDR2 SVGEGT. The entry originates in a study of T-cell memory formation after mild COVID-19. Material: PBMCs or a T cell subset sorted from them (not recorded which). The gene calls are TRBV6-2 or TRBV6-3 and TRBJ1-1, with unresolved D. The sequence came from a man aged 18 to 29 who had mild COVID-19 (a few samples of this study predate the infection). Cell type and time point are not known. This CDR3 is CASSYLLPGMNTEAFF. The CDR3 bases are TGTGCCAGCAGTTACCTCCTCCCAGGTATGAACACTGAAGCTTTCTTT.